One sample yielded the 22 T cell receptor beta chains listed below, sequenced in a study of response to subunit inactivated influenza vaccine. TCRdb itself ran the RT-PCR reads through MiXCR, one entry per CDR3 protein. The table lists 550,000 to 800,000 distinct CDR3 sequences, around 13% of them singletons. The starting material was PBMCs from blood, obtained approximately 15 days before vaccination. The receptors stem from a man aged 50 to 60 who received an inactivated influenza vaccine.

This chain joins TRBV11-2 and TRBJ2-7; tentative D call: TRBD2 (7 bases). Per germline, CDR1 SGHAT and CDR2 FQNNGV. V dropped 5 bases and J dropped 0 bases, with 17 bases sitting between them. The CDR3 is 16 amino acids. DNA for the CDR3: TGTGCCAGCAGCCCTGGGGGGGGCATGAGCTCCTACGAGCAGTACTTC. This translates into CASSPGGGMSSYEQYF. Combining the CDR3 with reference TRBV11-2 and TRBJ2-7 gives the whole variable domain EAGVAQSPRYKIIEKRQSVAFWCNPISGHATLYWYQQILGQGPKLLIQFQNNGVVDDSQLPKDRFSAERLKGVDSTLKIQPAKLEDSAVYLCASSPGGGMSSYEQYFGPGTRLTVT.

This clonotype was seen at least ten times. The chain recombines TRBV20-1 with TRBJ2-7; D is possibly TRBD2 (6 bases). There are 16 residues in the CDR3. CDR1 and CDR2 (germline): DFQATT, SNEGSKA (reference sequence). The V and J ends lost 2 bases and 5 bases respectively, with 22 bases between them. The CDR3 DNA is TGCAGTGCTAGACCCAGGCTTAGGACGGGGGTGGACGAGCAGTACTTC. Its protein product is CSARPRLRTGVDEQYF.

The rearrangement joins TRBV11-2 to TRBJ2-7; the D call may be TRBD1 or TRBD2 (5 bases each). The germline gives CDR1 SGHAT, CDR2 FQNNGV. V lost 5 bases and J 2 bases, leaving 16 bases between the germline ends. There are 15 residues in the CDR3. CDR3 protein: CASSDPGTAPYEQYF. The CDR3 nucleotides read TGTGCCAGCAGCGATCCCGGGACGGCTCCCTACGAGCAGTACTTC.

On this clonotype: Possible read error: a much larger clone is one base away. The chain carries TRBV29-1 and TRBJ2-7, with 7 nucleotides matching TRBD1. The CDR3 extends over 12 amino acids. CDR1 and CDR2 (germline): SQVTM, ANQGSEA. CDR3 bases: TGCAGAGCAGGGACAGAGGTAGGGGAGCAGTACTTC. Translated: CRAGTEVGEQYF.

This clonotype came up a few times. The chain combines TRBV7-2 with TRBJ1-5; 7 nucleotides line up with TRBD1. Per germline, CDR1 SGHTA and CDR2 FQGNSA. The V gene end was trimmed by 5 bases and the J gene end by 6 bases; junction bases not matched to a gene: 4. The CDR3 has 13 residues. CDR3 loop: CASSGQDFQPQHF. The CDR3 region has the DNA TGTGCCAGCAGCGGACAGGACTTTCAGCCCCAGCATTTT.

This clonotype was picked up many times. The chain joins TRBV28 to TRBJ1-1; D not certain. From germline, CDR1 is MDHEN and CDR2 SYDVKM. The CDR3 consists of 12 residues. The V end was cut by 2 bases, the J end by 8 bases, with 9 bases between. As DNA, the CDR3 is TGTGCCAGCAGTTTACAGACCAAAGAAGCTTTCTTT. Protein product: CASSLQTKEAFF.

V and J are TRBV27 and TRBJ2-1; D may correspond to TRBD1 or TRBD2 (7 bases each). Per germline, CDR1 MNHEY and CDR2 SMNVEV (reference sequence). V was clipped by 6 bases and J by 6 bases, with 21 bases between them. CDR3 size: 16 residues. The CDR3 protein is CASRPRGQRGINEQFF. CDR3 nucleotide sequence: TGTGCCAGCAGACCAAGGGGACAGCGGGGAATCAATGAGCAGTTCTTC.

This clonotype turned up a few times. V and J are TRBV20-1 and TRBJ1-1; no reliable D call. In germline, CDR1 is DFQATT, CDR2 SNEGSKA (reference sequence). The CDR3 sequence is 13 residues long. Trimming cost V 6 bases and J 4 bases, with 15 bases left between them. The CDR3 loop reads CSALGGGPTEAFF. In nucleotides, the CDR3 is TGCAGTGCCCTCGGCGGAGGGCCCACTGAAGCTTTCTTT.

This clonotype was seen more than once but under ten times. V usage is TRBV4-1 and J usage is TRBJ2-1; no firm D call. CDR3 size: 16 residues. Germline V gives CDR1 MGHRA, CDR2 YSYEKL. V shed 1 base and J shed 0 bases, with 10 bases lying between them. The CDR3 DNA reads TGCGCCAGCAGCCAAGGGTACGGGCTCTCCTACAATGAGCAGTTCTTC. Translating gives CASSQGYGLSYNEQFF.

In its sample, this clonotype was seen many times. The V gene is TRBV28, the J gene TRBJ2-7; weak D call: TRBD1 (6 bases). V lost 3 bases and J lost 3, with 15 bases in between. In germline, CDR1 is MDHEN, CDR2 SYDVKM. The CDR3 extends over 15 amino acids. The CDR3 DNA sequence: TGTGCCAGCAGTTTTGGTCTGACAGGAGTCTACGAGCAGTACTTC. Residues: CASSFGLTGVYEQYF.

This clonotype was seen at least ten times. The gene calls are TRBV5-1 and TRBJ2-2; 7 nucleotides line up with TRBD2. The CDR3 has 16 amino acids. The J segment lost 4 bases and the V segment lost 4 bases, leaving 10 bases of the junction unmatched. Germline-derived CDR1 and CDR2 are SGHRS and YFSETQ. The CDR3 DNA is TGCGCCAGCAGCGGCACTAGCGAATTCAGCACCGGGGAGCTGTTTTTT. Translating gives CASSGTSEFSTGELFF.

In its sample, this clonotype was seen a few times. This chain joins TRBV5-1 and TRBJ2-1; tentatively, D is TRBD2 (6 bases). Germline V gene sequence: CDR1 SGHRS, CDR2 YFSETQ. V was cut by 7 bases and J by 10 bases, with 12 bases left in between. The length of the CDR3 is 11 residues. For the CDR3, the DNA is TGCGCCAGCGTCTTTGGAGGGGAGCAGTTCTTC. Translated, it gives CASVFGGEQFF.

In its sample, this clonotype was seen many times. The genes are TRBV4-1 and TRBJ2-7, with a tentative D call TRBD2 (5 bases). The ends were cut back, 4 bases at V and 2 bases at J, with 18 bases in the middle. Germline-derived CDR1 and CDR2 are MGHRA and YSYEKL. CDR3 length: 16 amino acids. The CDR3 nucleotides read TGCGCCAGCAGCCCGGCCGGGAACACTGGAACCTACGAGCAGTACTTC. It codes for CASSPAGNTGTYEQYF.

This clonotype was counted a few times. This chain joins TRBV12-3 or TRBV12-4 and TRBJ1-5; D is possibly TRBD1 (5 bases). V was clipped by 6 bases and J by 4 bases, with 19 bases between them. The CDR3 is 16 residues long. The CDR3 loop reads CASSSPKDRINQPQHF. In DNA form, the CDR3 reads TGTGCCAGCAGCAGCCCAAAAGACAGAATAAATCAGCCCCAGCATTTT.

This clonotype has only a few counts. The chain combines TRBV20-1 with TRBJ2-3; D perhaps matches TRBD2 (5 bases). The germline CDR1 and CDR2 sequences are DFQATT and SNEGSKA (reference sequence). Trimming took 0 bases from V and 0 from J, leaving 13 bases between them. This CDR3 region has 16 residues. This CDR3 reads CSARDLVAFSTDTQYF. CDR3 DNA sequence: TGCAGTGCTAGAGATCTGGTAGCGTTTAGCACAGATACGCAGTATTTT.

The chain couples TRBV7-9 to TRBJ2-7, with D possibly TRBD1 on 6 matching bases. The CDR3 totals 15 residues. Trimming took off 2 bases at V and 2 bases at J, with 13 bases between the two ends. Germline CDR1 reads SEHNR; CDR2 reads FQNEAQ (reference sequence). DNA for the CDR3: TGTGCCAGCAGCTTAACCGGGACAACTGCCTACGAGCAGTACTTC. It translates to CASSLTGTTAYEQYF.

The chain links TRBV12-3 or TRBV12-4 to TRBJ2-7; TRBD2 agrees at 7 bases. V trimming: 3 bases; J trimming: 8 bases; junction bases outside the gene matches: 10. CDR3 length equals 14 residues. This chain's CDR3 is CASSFAGEPRQQYF. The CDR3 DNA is TGTGCCAGCAGTTTCGCGGGAGAACCCCGCCAGCAGTACTTC.

CDR3 nucleotides: TGTGCCAGCAGTTTAAGGGGGCTGGCCTATAATTCACCCCTCCACTTT. It yields the protein CASSLRGLAYNSPLHF. The V and J genes are TRBV6-5 and TRBJ1-6; 7 nucleotides match TRBD1. CDR1 and CDR2 from the germline V gene are MNHEY and SVGAGI. Trimming took 4 bases from V and 2 from J; bases not matched to a gene: 5. This CDR3 comprises 16 residues.

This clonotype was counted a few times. As DNA, the CDR3 is TGTGCCAGCAGCCACGAGAGCTGGCGTAATCAGCCCCAGCATTTT. Encoded protein: CASSHESWRNQPQHF. The chain has TRBV7-8 and TRBJ1-5; the D is unclear. Between the trimmed V and J ends, which lost 5 bases and 4 bases, there was a span of 15 bases. The CDR3 sequence is 15 residues long. CDR1 SGHVS and CDR2 FQNEAQ come from the germline V gene. The whole variable domain, remainder taken from reference TRBV7-8 and TRBJ1-5, is GAGVSQSPRYKVAKRGQDVALRCDPISGHVSLFWYQQALGQGPEFLTYFQNEAQLDKSGLPSDRFFAERPEGSVSTLKIQRTQQEDSAVYLCASSHESWRNQPQHFGDGTRLSIL.

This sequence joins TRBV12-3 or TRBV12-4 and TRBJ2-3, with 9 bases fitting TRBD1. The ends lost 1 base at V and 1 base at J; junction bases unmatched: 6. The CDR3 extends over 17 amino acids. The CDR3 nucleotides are TGTGCCAGCAGTTTAGGCCTACAGGGGGCAGGCACAGATACGCAGTATTTT. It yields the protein CASSLGLQGAGTDTQYF.

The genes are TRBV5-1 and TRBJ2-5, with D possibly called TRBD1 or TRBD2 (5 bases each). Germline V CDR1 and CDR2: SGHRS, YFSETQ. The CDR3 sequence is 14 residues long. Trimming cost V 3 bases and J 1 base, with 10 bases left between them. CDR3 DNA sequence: TGCGCCAGCAGCTCCGGGGCAGCCCAAGAGACCCAGTACTTC. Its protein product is CASSSGAAQETQYF.

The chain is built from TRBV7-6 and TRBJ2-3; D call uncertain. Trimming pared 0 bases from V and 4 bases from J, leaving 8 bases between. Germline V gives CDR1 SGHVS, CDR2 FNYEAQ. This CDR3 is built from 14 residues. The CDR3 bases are TGTGCCAGCAGCTTAGCATTGGCCCCAGATACGCAGTATTTT. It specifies CASSLALAPDTQYF.